The next 29 T cell receptor beta chains were all read from a single sample in a study of blood T cell repertoires in COVID-19. TCRdb's copy holds only in-frame clones and misses some; the assay was immunoSEQ multiplex PCR. This sample has approximately 210,000 clones, with around 76% found just once. The sequencing sample was made of PBMCs or T cells enriched from blood (not recorded which). These receptors were obtained from a woman between 45 and 65 years old with acute COVID-19.

The rearrangement uses TRBV11-3 and TRBJ1-1, with 9 bases lining up with TRBD1. The V gene's germline CDR1 is SGHNT and CDR2 YENEEA. The CDR3 spans 14 residues. With V trimmed by 5 bases and J by 5 bases, 6 bases remained unmatched. CDR3 coding DNA: TGTGCCAGCAGCAAAGGACAGGGGTTGACTGAAGCTTTCTTT. Its protein product is CASSKGQGLTEAFF.

This chain uses TRBV5-5 with TRBJ1-2; D ambiguous. This CDR3 has 14 amino acids. Germline V gene data show CDR1 as SGHKS and CDR2 as YYEKEE (reference sequence). V was cut by 1 base and J by 6 bases, with 13 bases left in between. CDR3 loop: CASSLSSAGNGYTF. The CDR3 DNA is TGTGCCAGCAGCTTGTCGTCGGCGGGAAATGGCTACACCTTC.

The CDR3 nucleotides are TGTGCCAGCAGCCCCCCCGGGGGGGTCACTGAAGCTTTCTTT. Translation gives CASSPPGGVTEAFF. This chain joins TRBV5-5 and TRBJ1-1; D may be TRBD1 (5 bases). The CDR3 sequence is 14 residues long. Germline V lookup: CDR1 SGHKS, CDR2 YYEKEE (reference sequence). With 4 bases removed from V and 4 bases from J, the gap between germline ends came to 14 bases.

This chain links TRBV19 with TRBJ1-5; D gene uncertain. CDR3 size: 15 residues. In germline, CDR1 is LNHDA, CDR2 SQIVND (reference sequence). The V end lost 5 bases, the J end lost 2 bases, and 13 bases lay between the germline ends. The CDR3 DNA follows: TGTGCCAGTAGTGGCCTGATTCGTCGCAATCAGCCCCAGCATTTT. Protein sequence: CASSGLIRRNQPQHF.

V usage is TRBV24-1 and J usage is TRBJ2-1; D call uncertain. Trimming shortened V by 6 bases and J by 8 bases, and 7 bases separated the two germline ends. CDR1 KGHDR and CDR2 SFDVKD come from the germline V gene. This CDR3 spans 11 amino acids. CDR3 sequence (DNA): TGTGCCACCAGTACCCGGGATGAGCAGTTCTTC. Its translation: CATSTRDEQFF.

This chain connects TRBV6-1 to TRBJ1-1; D might be TRBD1 (6 bases). The CDR3 runs to 15 residues. The V gene's germline CDR1 is MNHNS and CDR2 SASEGT. The V gene lost 2 bases and the J gene lost 0 bases, with 10 bases spanning the gap. The CDR3 DNA follows: TGTGCCAGCAGTGAACAACAGGGCATGAACACTGAAGCTTTCTTT. Amino acids: CASSEQQGMNTEAFF.

The rearrangement joins TRBV28 to TRBJ1-6; 9 positions match TRBD1. The V gene end was trimmed by 5 bases and the J gene end by 6 bases; junction bases not matched to a gene: 8. Per germline, CDR1 MDHEN and CDR2 SYDVKM. This CDR3 is built from 16 residues. The CDR3 DNA reads TGTGCCAGCAGTACCCGGGACAGGGCCTTTAATTCACCCCTCCACTTT. This encodes CASSTRDRAFNSPLHF.

This clone occurred a few times. The rearrangement links TRBV9 to TRBJ1-1; 9 bases are a match to TRBD1. The CDR3 runs to 16 residues. J was trimmed by 3 bases and V by 4 bases; bases with no gene match: 10. The germline V gene has CDR1 SGDLS and CDR2 YYNGEE. For the CDR3, the DNA is TGTGCCAGCAGCCCAAGTGGGACAGGGTGGGACACTGAAGCTTTCTTT. Residues: CASSPSGTGWDTEAFF.

This rearrangement joins TRBV5-1 to TRBJ1-5; 8 bases line up with TRBD1. Germline V gene data show CDR1 as SGHRS and CDR2 as YFSETQ. The CDR3 contains 17 residues. The V gene end was trimmed by 6 bases and the J gene end by 6 bases; junction bases not matched to a gene: 17. CDR3 region: CASKGLGRGQISQPQHF. The DNA of the CDR3 is TGCGCCAGCAAAGGATTAGGCAGGGGGCAAATCAGTCAGCCCCAGCATTTT.

The chain couples TRBV28 to TRBJ2-1, with TRBD2 matching over 7 bases. The germline V gene has CDR1 MDHEN and CDR2 SYDVKM. The CDR3 totals 16 residues. The V and J ends lost 5 bases and 4 bases, in that order; junction bases with no gene match: 11. DNA for the CDR3: TGTGCCAGCAGTGACCCGGGGGGTCGGGGGTACAATGAGCAGTTCTTC. This encodes CASSDPGGRGYNEQFF.

This chain connects TRBV6-5 to TRBJ2-1, with TRBD2 matching over 9 bases. CDR3 length: 15 residues. After removal of 3 bases from V and 6 bases from J, the junction contained 6 bases not matched to a gene. Germline CDR1 is MNHEY and CDR2 is SVGAGI. The chain's CDR3 is CASSYQAGGGNEQFF. Here the CDR3 DNA reads TGTGCCAGCAGTTATCAAGCGGGGGGCGGCAATGAGCAGTTCTTC.

In this sample, this clone turned up a few times. This chain's CDR3 is CASKTTGDYNSPLHF. For the CDR3, the DNA is TGTGCCAGTAAAACGACAGGGGACTATAATTCACCCCTCCACTTT. V gene TRBV9 combines with J gene TRBJ1-6; TRBD1 aligns across 8 bases. Trimming at V came to 8 bases and at J to 3 bases, leaving 7 bases not matched to a gene. CDR1 and CDR2 from the germline V gene are SGDLS and YYNGEE. CDR3 length equals 15 residues.

The chain has TRBV21-1 and TRBJ2-3; the table's D call of TRBD2 was not tested on the DNA. TRBV21-1 is given as a pseudogene. The CDR3 has 16 amino acids. The CDR3 sequence is CAGPGLAGGRIDTQYF. CDR3 sequence (DNA): TGTGCCGGTCCGGGACTAGCGGGGGGGCGAATCGATACGCAGTATTTT.

The chain couples TRBV7-6 to TRBJ1-6; no firm D call. The CDR3 is 14 amino acids. Germline CDR1 SGHVS, CDR2 FNYEAQ. The ends were cut back, 1 base at V and 7 bases at J, with 8 bases in the middle. As DNA, the CDR3 is TGTGCCAGCAGCTTAGGGAGTTGGAATTCACCCCTCCACTTT. Its translation: CASSLGSWNSPLHF.

The chain carries TRBV12-2 and TRBJ2-2; the DNA was not used to check the table's D call, TRBD2. TRBV12-2 is deemed a pseudogene. CDR3 size: 19 residues. CDR3 DNA sequence: TGTGCAAGTCGCTTACCTCATCTAGCGGGGGTACCGAACACCGGGGAGCTGTTTTTT. Amino acid sequence: CASRLPHLAGVPNTGELFF.

The rearrangement joins TRBV5-8 to TRBJ2-2; TRBD1 matches 10 bases. Germline loops: CDR1 SGHTS, CDR2 YDEGEE. The CDR3 extends over 17 amino acids. V lost 5 bases and J lost 3; bases outside the gene matches: 10. CDR3 nucleotides: TGTGCCAGCAGAAAGGGACAGGGGATGTTATACACCGGGGAGCTGTTTTTT. The encoded protein is CASRKGQGMLYTGELFF.

The V gene is TRBV28, the J gene TRBJ2-3; 9 bases align to TRBD2. The V gene end was trimmed by 6 bases and the J gene end by 2 bases; junction bases not matched to a gene: 3. Per the germline V gene, CDR1 is MDHEN and CDR2 is SYDVKM. This CDR3 is 14 amino acids long. The CDR3 sequence is CASRAGGPTDTQYF. CDR3 sequence (DNA): TGTGCCAGCAGGGCGGGGGGGCCCACAGATACGCAGTATTTT.

The count of this clone is one. J is TRBJ2-6 and V is TRBV3-1 (or the pseudogene TRBV3-2); possibly TRBD1 for D (5 bases). The V end lost 4 bases, the J end lost 12 bases, and 19 bases lay between the germline ends. Per germline, CDR1 LGHDT and CDR2 YNNKEL (reference sequence). The CDR3 is 15 amino acids. In DNA form, the CDR3 reads TGTGCCAGCAGCCGACAGACCTCTCTTGGCAGCGTCCTGACTTTC. Translating it yields CASSRQTSLGSVLTF.

V and J are TRBV5-6 and TRBJ2-5, with D maybe TRBD1 (6 bases). This CDR3 region has 16 residues. V was cut by 0 bases and J by 7 bases, with 19 bases left in between. In germline, CDR1 is SGHDT, CDR2 YYEEEE. In DNA, the CDR3 is TGTGCCAGCAGCTTGGAGCTACTGGGGGCAAGGGGGACCCAGTACTTC. It yields the protein CASSLELLGARGTQYF.

The chain links TRBV2 to TRBJ2-2; 9 bases map to TRBD1. CDR3 length: 13 amino acids. The V gene's germline CDR1 is SNHLY and CDR2 FYNNEI. V gave up 5 bases and J gave up 8 bases; unmatched junction bases: 3. The CDR3 here is CASSNRGLGELFF. Written as DNA, the CDR3 is TGTGCCAGCAGTAACAGGGGGCTGGGGGAGCTGTTTTTT.

In this sample, this clone turned up a few times. The CDR3 DNA is TGTGCCAGCAGTGGCGCAGGGGCTAGAATATCTCCTAACTATGGCTACACCTTC. Protein: CASSGAGARISPNYGYTF. V usage is TRBV2 and J usage is TRBJ1-2; a weak D match, TRBD1 (6 bases). The CDR3 consists of 18 residues. In germline, CDR1 is SNHLY, CDR2 FYNNEI. V was trimmed by 4 bases and J by 0 bases, leaving 21 bases between them.

The rearrangement links TRBV5-1 to TRBJ2-2, with TRBD2 as a possible D gene (6 bases). Germline CDR1 is SGHRS and CDR2 is YFSETQ. V lost 3 bases and J 1 base, leaving 10 bases between the germline ends. This CDR3 contains 15 residues. The CDR3 loop reads CASSSLAVNTGELFF. In DNA form, the CDR3 reads TGCGCCAGCAGCTCGTTAGCGGTGAACACCGGGGAGCTGTTTTTT.

The chain employs TRBV10-3 and TRBJ1-2; 8 positions agree with TRBD1. The CDR3 extends over 14 amino acids. The germline V gene encodes CDR1 ENHRY and CDR2 SYGVKD. The ends lost 5 bases at V and 2 bases at J; junction bases unmatched: 4. The CDR3 DNA follows: TGTGCCATCAGTCGGACAGGGCCAAACTATGGCTACACCTTC. Encoded protein: CAISRTGPNYGYTF.

The V call is TRBV4-2, the J call TRBJ2-5; 9 positions agree with TRBD2. V lost 8 bases and J lost 2; bases outside the gene matches: 9. CDR1 is LGHNA and CDR2 is YNFKEQ in the germline V gene. This CDR3 contains 15 residues. This CDR3 is CASRHSGGSQETQYF. CDR3 DNA sequence: TGTGCCAGCCGACATAGCGGGGGAAGTCAAGAGACCCAGTACTTC.

The rearrangement joins TRBV7-2 to TRBJ1-2; 7 positions agree with TRBD1. V trimming: 5 bases; J trimming: 4 bases; junction bases outside the gene matches: 10. The V gene's germline CDR1 is SGHTA and CDR2 FQGNSA. The CDR3 spans 15 residues. CDR3 bases: TGTGCCAGCAGCCTGCCGGGACAGATATCCTATGGCTACACCTTC. This sequence encodes CASSLPGQISYGYTF.

The gene calls are TRBV6-2 or TRBV6-3 and TRBJ1-4; possibly TRBD1 for D (6 bases). Trimming stripped 0 bases from V and 7 bases from J, with 12 bases between. The germline CDR1 and CDR2 sequences are MNHEY and SVGEGT. This CDR3 contains 15 residues. The CDR3 sequence: CASSYSGARGEKLFF. CDR3 nucleotides: TGTGCCAGCAGTTACTCGGGGGCCAGGGGTGAAAAACTGTTTTTT.

This clone was recorded only once. V and J are TRBV24-1 and TRBJ1-4; D may be TRBD1 (5 bases). CDR3 length equals 14 residues. Germline CDR1 reads KGHDR; CDR2 reads SFDVKD. V lost 7 bases and J 5 bases, leaving 13 bases between the germline ends. The CDR3 region is CATSPSDTNEKLFF. In DNA, the CDR3 is TGTGCCACCAGCCCCTCGGACACAAATGAAAAACTGTTTTTT.

The table lists this clone with a count of one. The V and J genes are TRBV6-5 and TRBJ2-5; TRBD2 matches at 8 bases. This CDR3 spans 14 amino acids. The junction had 7 bases not matched to a gene; V was cut back by 5 bases and J by 5 bases. Germline V gene data show CDR1 as MNHEY and CDR2 as SVGAGI. The CDR3 reads CASSTSGTGETQYF. CDR3 DNA: TGTGCCAGCAGTACTAGCGGCACGGGGGAGACCCAGTACTTC.

This chain links TRBV3-1 (or the pseudogene TRBV3-2) with TRBJ2-3; D perhaps matches TRBD2 (5 bases). The CDR3 contains 15 residues. V shed 0 bases and J shed 4 bases, with 11 bases lying between them. Germline-derived CDR1 and CDR2 are LGHDT and YNNKEL (reference sequence). For the CDR3, the DNA is TGTGCCAGCAGCCAAGATCTCACTAGTGCAGATACGCAGTATTTT. This encodes CASSQDLTSADTQYF.